This T cell receptor (beta chain) was recorded in a study of neurological immune-mediated disorders. Study-wide points: HTLV-1-associated myelopathy displayed the greatest TCR clonal expansion, and multiple sclerosis exhibited the smallest, lower than that of healthy controls.

On this clonotype: Its antigen is unidentified.

Time point reported: longitudinal time-point 2. 5'RACE with 10-nucleotide random UMIs generated the cDNA. TCRdb re-derived calls from the 5' RACE reads in MiXCR, one entry per CDR3 protein. The repertoire has tens of thousands of distinct CDR3 sequences, around 13% of them found once; the top ten carry approximately 2.2%. Germline V gene data show CDR1 as ENHRY and CDR2 as SYGVKD. V was clipped by 6 bases and J by 3 bases, with 12 bases between them. CDR3 length: 13 amino acids. This sequence originates from a woman aged 40 to 55 in good health. Input material: PBMCs. The chain employs TRBV10-3 and TRBJ2-7; either TRBD1 or TRBD2 may fit D (5 bases each). CDR3 in DNA: TGTGCCATCAGGGGGACGGCTAACTACGAGCAGTACTTC. It specifies CAIRGTANYEQYF.